One sample yielded the 27 T cell receptor beta chains listed below, sequenced in a study of Ad26.COV2.S vaccination and SARS-CoV-2 variants. Here immunoSEQ multiplex PCR was the method, and the copy in TCRdb shows in-frame clones only, minus some. The table lists under 600,000 clones, 80% to 90% of them singletons. Sample treatment: over 15 received Ad26.COV2.S at low or high dose, single or two shots; roughly 5 received placebo; per-sample allocation not given. Day 63 following the first vaccine or placebo injection was when the samples were taken. The sequencing here drew on peripheral blood, taken in a trial of Ad26.COV2.S vaccine versus placebo. The receptors shown here come from a person aged 18-65 years who received the Ad26.COV2.S COVID-19 vaccine or a placebo.

The V call is TRBV24-1, the J call TRBJ1-6; D is ambiguous. This CDR3 has 15 residues. The ends were cut back, 9 bases at V and 0 bases at J, with 11 bases in the middle. CDR1 is KGHDR, CDR2 SFDVKD, per germline. The CDR3 DNA is TGTGCCACCTCCTCCCAGAGCTCCTATAATTCACCCCTCCACTTT. This gives the protein CATSSQSSYNSPLHF.

The chain combines TRBV18 with TRBJ1-1, with 7 bases matching TRBD1. J was trimmed by 0 bases and V by 3 bases; bases with no gene match: 7. This CDR3 contains 16 residues. The germline CDR1 and CDR2 sequences are KGHSH and LQKENI. The CDR3 is CASSPTGQVMNTEAFF. The DNA of the CDR3 is TGTGCCAGCTCACCCACAGGACAGGTTATGAACACTGAAGCTTTCTTT.

This clone appeared once. V gene TRBV10-1 combines with J gene TRBJ2-1; 14 bases are a match to TRBD2. The CDR3 has 16 residues. Germline V gene sequence: CDR1 WNHNN, CDR2 SYGVQD (reference sequence). Losses at the gene ends were 0 bases for V and 7 bases for J; bases not matched to a gene: 2. CDR3 amino acids: CASSESGTSGRNEQFF. CDR3 in DNA: TGCGCCAGCAGTGAGTCTGGGACTAGCGGGAGAAATGAGCAGTTCTTC.

The chain joins TRBV15 to TRBJ2-7; TRBD2 matches 9 bases. Germline CDR1 and CDR2: LNHNV and YYDKDF (reference sequence). This CDR3 has 18 residues. Trimming took 2 bases from V and 0 from J; bases not matched to a gene: 11. Here the CDR3 DNA reads TGTGCCACCAGCAGACCTCAACTTAGCGGGAGTAGCTCCTACGAGCAGTACTTC. Amino acid sequence: CATSRPQLSGSSSYEQYF.

This rearrangement joins TRBV6-5 to TRBJ2-3; 8 bases fit TRBD1. The CDR3 has 12 residues. Trimming cost V 7 bases and J 5 bases; bases outside gene matches: 2. The V gene's germline CDR1 is MNHEY and CDR2 SVGAGI. This CDR3 reads CASKTGEDTQYF. CDR3 DNA: TGTGCCAGCAAGACAGGGGAAGATACGCAGTATTTT.

The rearrangement links TRBV6-6 to TRBJ2-7; D uncertain. The CDR3 length is 13 residues. Trimming cost V 5 bases and J 2 bases, with 10 bases left between them. Germline V gene data show CDR1 as MNHNY and CDR2 as SVGAGI (reference sequence). As DNA, the CDR3 is TGTGCCAGCAGTCTCAGTGATGCCTACGAGCAGTACTTC. Protein sequence: CASSLSDAYEQYF.

This clone was seen a handful of times. The chain is built from TRBV27 and TRBJ2-5; 7 bases fit TRBD1. CDR1 MNHEY and CDR2 SMNVEV come from the germline V gene (reference sequence). Germline trimming cut 5 bases from V and 5 bases from J; bases unmatched to any gene: 5. This CDR3 has 13 amino acids. The CDR3 DNA reads TGTGCCAGCAGTACAGGGGTTCCGGAGACCCAGTACTTC. Amino acid sequence: CASSTGVPETQYF.

The count of this clone is one. The gene calls are TRBV6-1 and TRBJ2-3; D possibly corresponds to TRBD1 (6 bases). The V and J ends lost 1 base and 5 bases respectively, with 22 bases between them. The germline gives CDR1 MNHNS, CDR2 SASEGT. The CDR3 sequence is 18 residues long. CDR3 bases: TGTGCCAGCAGTGAAGGGGGGCCTGGATCGGGGTTGCGAGATACGCAGTATTTT. Encoded protein: CASSEGGPGSGLRDTQYF.

The chain employs TRBV28 and TRBJ2-3; 10 nucleotides align to TRBD2. The CDR3 has 15 amino acids. Germline CDR1 and CDR2: MDHEN and SYDVKM. Trimming removed 5 bases from V and 2 bases from J; junction bases left unmatched: 4. The CDR3 sequence: CASSPAGGITDTQYF. CDR3 sequence (DNA): TGTGCCAGCAGTCCAGCGGGAGGGATCACAGATACGCAGTATTTT.

Many counts were recorded for this clone. The genes are TRBV25-1 and TRBJ1-2; no clear D. Germline V gene sequence: CDR1 MGHDK, CDR2 SYGVNS. V lost 2 bases to trimming and J lost 5 bases, with 18 bases between them. The CDR3 totals 16 residues. The CDR3 loop reads CASSEGTRGGGYGYTF. CDR3 sequence (DNA): TGTGCCAGCAGTGAAGGCACCCGGGGAGGAGGGTATGGCTACACCTTC.

This sequence joins TRBV6-5 and TRBJ1-6; TRBD1 might be the D (6 bases). The CDR3 length is 16 residues. Trimming stripped 1 base from V and 7 bases from J, with 14 bases between. Germline V lookup: CDR1 MNHEY, CDR2 SVGAGI. CDR3 residues: CASSYLLTGRNSPLHF. The CDR3 coding sequence is TGTGCCAGCAGTTACTTACTTACAGGGAGGAATTCACCCCTCCACTTT.

The V gene is TRBV19, the J gene TRBJ2-7, with TRBD1 matching over 9 bases. After removal of 2 bases from V and 5 bases from J, the junction contained 10 bases not matched to a gene. The germline V gene has CDR1 LNHDA and CDR2 SQIVND (reference sequence). The CDR3 has 16 amino acids. The DNA of the CDR3 is TGTGCCAGTAGTATAACCCACAGGGGGCGCGGAGACGAGCAGTACTTC. Translated, it gives CASSITHRGRGDEQYF. Complete variable domain (other parts from reference TRBV19 and TRBJ2-7): DGGITQSPKYLFRKEGQNVTLSCEQNLNHDAMYWYRQDPGQGLRLIYYSQIVNDFQKGDIAEGYSVSREKKESFPLTVTSAQKNPTAFYLCASSITHRGRGDEQYFGPGTRLTVT.

This clone was recorded once. The CDR3 DNA follows: TGTGCCAGTGGACAGACAGGGGGCTATCAGCCCCAGCATTTT. Residues: CASGQTGGYQPQHF. This chain joins TRBV19 and TRBJ1-5; TRBD1 aligns across 10 bases. V was clipped by 8 bases and J by 5 bases; unmatched bases: 6. CDR3 length: 14 amino acids. The germline gives CDR1 LNHDA, CDR2 SQIVND (reference sequence).

CDR3 nucleotides: TGTGCCAGCAGGCAGGGGAGTCGTAACTATGGCTACACCTTC. Residues: CASRQGSRNYGYTF. The chain carries TRBV6-5 and TRBJ1-2, with D possibly TRBD1 on 6 matching bases. The V end was cut by 6 bases, the J end by 1 base, with 12 bases between. The CDR3 has 14 residues. Germline V gives CDR1 MNHEY, CDR2 SVGAGI.

This chain links TRBV5-1 with TRBJ2-7; unclear D gene. This CDR3 is 14 amino acids long. CDR1 is SGHRS and CDR2 is YFSETQ in the germline V gene. Trimming took 4 bases from V and 3 from J, leaving 14 bases between them. As DNA, the CDR3 is TGCGCCAGCAGCACCTGGATGGGAAACTACGAGCAGTACTTC. This translates into CASSTWMGNYEQYF.

This chain uses TRBV12-3 or TRBV12-4 with TRBJ2-7; 7 bases are shared with TRBD1. Unmatched junction bases numbered 2, after V lost 6 bases and J lost 6 bases. The CDR3 has 11 amino acids. In DNA, the CDR3 is TGTGCCAGCAGGACAGGGTTCGAGCAGTACTTC. It translates to CASRTGFEQYF.

The chain employs TRBV3-1 (or the pseudogene TRBV3-2) and TRBJ2-1, with 8 nucleotides matching TRBD2. CDR1 is LGHDT, CDR2 YNNKEL, per germline (reference sequence). CDR3 length equals 17 residues. Losses at the gene ends were 0 bases for V and 1 base for J; bases not matched to a gene: 5. CDR3 nucleotides: TGTGCCAGCAGCCAAGATGGCGGGGGGAGATCCTACAATGAGCAGTTCTTC. Its protein product is CASSQDGGGRSYNEQFF.

The rearrangement links TRBV5-4 to TRBJ1-2; a possible D gene is TRBD1 (6 bases). Germline V lookup: CDR1 SGHNT, CDR2 YYREEE (reference sequence). The germline V and J ends were trimmed by 0 bases and 8 bases, with 14 bases remaining between them. This CDR3 is built from 14 residues. The CDR3 region has the DNA TGTGCCAGCAGCTTGGCCAATAGGGGGAGCGGCTACACCTTC. Protein product: CASSLANRGSGYTF.

The V gene is TRBV3-1 (or the pseudogene TRBV3-2), the J gene TRBJ1-6; TRBD1 is a possible D gene (6 bases). Between the trimmed V and J ends, which lost 7 bases and 6 bases, there was a span of 13 bases. The CDR3 has 14 amino acids. From germline, CDR1 is LGHDT and CDR2 YNNKEL (reference sequence). This CDR3 reads CASTLGASNSPLHF. CDR3 DNA: TGTGCCAGCACCTTGGGGGCCAGTAATTCACCCCTCCACTTT.

This chain links TRBV27 with TRBJ1-5, with D perhaps TRBD1 (5 bases). The CDR3 length is 14 residues. Trimming left V 0 bases short and J 4 bases short, with 7 bases between. Per the germline V gene, CDR1 is MNHEY and CDR2 is SMNVEV (reference sequence). The DNA of the CDR3 is TGTGCCAGCAGTTTATCGCCAGGGAATCAGCCCCAGCATTTT. This gives the protein CASSLSPGNQPQHF.

This clone was seen a single time. This chain links TRBV6-6 with TRBJ2-5, with D perhaps TRBD1 (6 bases). The CDR3 contains 14 residues. Trimming pared 5 bases from V and 0 bases from J, leaving 10 bases between. CDR1 is MNHNY, CDR2 SVGAGI, per germline (reference sequence). CDR3 residues: CASSPDSYQETQYF. The CDR3, as DNA: TGTGCCAGCAGTCCGGACAGCTACCAAGAGACCCAGTACTTC.

The CDR3 sequence: CASSLARSSPLHF. CDR3 nucleotide sequence: TGTGCCAGCAGCTTAGCGCGGTCTTCACCCCTCCACTTT. The chain joins TRBV7-2 to TRBJ1-6; no firm D call. There are 13 residues in the CDR3. The germline V and J ends were trimmed by 0 bases and 9 bases, with 6 bases remaining between them. Germline CDR1 reads SGHTA; CDR2 reads FQGNSA.

The chain links TRBV14 to TRBJ1-1; no clear D. Germline V gene sequence: CDR1 SGHDN, CDR2 FVKESK. V was trimmed by 6 bases and J by 2 bases, leaving 10 bases between them. The CDR3 is 13 amino acids. CDR3 residues: CASRQTSNTEAFF. The CDR3 DNA sequence: TGTGCCAGCAGACAGACTTCAAACACTGAAGCTTTCTTT.

In this sample, this clone turned up a few times. This chain links TRBV28 with TRBJ2-7; D gene uncertain. The germline CDR1 and CDR2 sequences are MDHEN and SYDVKM. V lost 5 bases to trimming and J lost 3 bases, with 5 bases between them. The CDR3 length is 11 residues. The CDR3 coding sequence is TGTGCCAGCAGTGGCTACTACGAGCAGTACTTC. It yields the protein CASSGYYEQYF.

The chain links TRBV5-1 to TRBJ2-5; 7 nucleotides match TRBD2. The CDR3 contains 15 residues. V was pared by 0 bases and J by 4 bases, with 6 bases of the junction left unmatched. Germline CDR1 and CDR2: SGHRS and YFSETQ. The CDR3 DNA is TGCGCCAGCAGCTTGGCCCCTAGCGGAGTAGAGACCCAGTACTTC. Residues: CASSLAPSGVETQYF.

The rearrangement links TRBV15 to TRBJ2-1; 9 bases map to TRBD2. Germline V CDR1 and CDR2: LNHNV, YYDKDF (reference sequence). There are 17 residues in the CDR3. With V trimmed by 0 bases and J by 5 bases, 8 bases remained unmatched. For the CDR3, the DNA is TGTGCCACCAGCAGAGAGTCGAGACTAGCGGATAACAATGAGCAGTTCTTC. This sequence encodes CATSRESRLADNNEQFF.

This chain joins TRBV6-1 and TRBJ2-7; D unclear. Trimming stripped 3 bases from V and 4 bases from J, with 7 bases between. The V gene's germline CDR1 is MNHNS and CDR2 SASEGT. This CDR3 spans 12 amino acids. The CDR3 here is CASSDMVYEQYF. The DNA for the CDR3 is TGTGCCAGCAGTGATATGGTTTACGAGCAGTACTTC.